These 22 T cell receptor beta chains came from one sample sequenced in a study of vaccination effects on CD4 cells after COVID-19. No antigen is known for these receptors. Antigen-specific CD4+ T cells were first expanded with viral peptide pools by the ViraFEST assay and only then sequenced. CD4+ T cell isolation took place after about nine days of culture. According to the study, vaccine recipients showed no prior SARS-CoV-2 infection and negative nucleocapsid antibodies. Profiling relied on immunoSEQ multiplex PCR, and the TCRdb table lists in-frame clones only, not all of them. The sample shows tens of thousands of clones, roughly 74% of them seen only once. This material consisted of CD4+ T cells from PBMCs cultured with SARS-CoV-2 spike peptides, taken before COVID-19 vaccination. These receptor sequences come from a human donor who received a COVID-19 vaccine.

The chain uses TRBV4-2 and TRBJ2-3, with 14 bases fitting TRBD2. With 1 base clipped from V and 0 bases from J, the junction kept 3 bases outside the gene matches. This CDR3 is 18 amino acids long. The germline gives CDR1 LGHNA, CDR2 YNFKEQ. CDR3 protein: CASSQGLAGGPSTDTQYF. The CDR3 coding sequence is TGTGCCAGCAGCCAAGGACTAGCGGGAGGGCCTAGCACAGATACGCAGTATTTT.

The chain links TRBV25-1 to TRBJ2-2; no definite D call. Trimming took 2 bases from V and 3 from J, leaving 7 bases between them. Germline V gives CDR1 MGHDK, CDR2 SYGVNS. The CDR3 is 14 amino acids. Here the CDR3 reads CASSEHRDTGELFF. In DNA form, the CDR3 reads TGTGCCAGCAGTGAACACAGAGACACCGGGGAGCTGTTTTTT.

A few counts support this clone. This chain joins TRBV19 and TRBJ1-4, with a weak D call TRBD1 (6 bases). Germline values: CDR1 LNHDA, CDR2 SQIVND (reference sequence). The CDR3 is 19 amino acids. V gave up 0 bases and J gave up 0 bases, with 17 bases separating them. The CDR3 region is CASSIDPTGRIPTNEKLFF. DNA for the CDR3: TGTGCCAGTAGTATAGATCCGACAGGTAGAATACCAACTAATGAAAAACTGTTTTTT.

This chain joins TRBV6-5 and TRBJ2-7; 10 bases line up with TRBD2. Trimming cost V 2 bases and J 1 base; bases outside gene matches: 2. The CDR3 is 15 residues long. Per germline, CDR1 MNHEY and CDR2 SVGAGI. CDR3 protein: CASSYGLAASYEQYF. In nucleotides, the CDR3 is TGTGCCAGCAGTTACGGACTAGCGGCTTCCTACGAGCAGTACTTC.

The genes are TRBV3-1 (or the pseudogene TRBV3-2) and TRBJ2-1; 9 nucleotides agree with TRBD1. CDR1 and CDR2 from the germline V gene are LGHDT and YNNKEL (reference sequence). The CDR3 is 14 residues long. After removal of 4 bases from V and 6 bases from J, the junction contained 4 bases not matched to a gene. The CDR3, as DNA: TGTGCCAGCAGCCGCCTGGGACAGGGCAATGAGCAGTTCTTC. Translating it yields CASSRLGQGNEQFF.

CDR3 sequence (DNA): TGTGCCAGCAGCGAGGAGGGGGCGACAGATACGCAGTATTTT. This translates into CASSEEGATDTQYF. The gene calls are TRBV9 and TRBJ2-3; D is possibly TRBD1 (7 bases). CDR1 is SGDLS, CDR2 YYNGEE, per germline. V lost 3 bases and J 3 bases, leaving 11 bases between the germline ends. This CDR3 comprises 14 residues.

The rearrangement uses TRBV19 and TRBJ1-4; the D is unclear. The germline V gene has CDR1 LNHDA and CDR2 SQIVND (reference sequence). This CDR3 is 17 amino acids long. The V end was cut by 3 bases, the J end by 0 bases, with 14 bases between. CDR3 bases: TGTGCCAGTAGTATGTCTCTTTGGTCAGCAACTAATGAAAAACTGTTTTTT. Translating it yields CASSMSLWSATNEKLFF.

The V gene is TRBV9, the J gene TRBJ1-2; D call uncertain. Trimming took off 0 bases at V and 3 bases at J, with 6 bases between the two ends. Germline values: CDR1 SGDLS, CDR2 YYNGEE. The CDR3 totals 13 residues. CDR3 loop: CASSVDRDYGYTF. Here the CDR3 DNA reads TGTGCCAGCAGCGTAGATCGCGACTATGGCTACACCTTC.

This clone was counted a single time. J is TRBJ1-2 and V is TRBV19, with D possibly TRBD1 on 5 matching bases. CDR1 LNHDA and CDR2 SQIVND come from the germline V gene (reference sequence). This CDR3 has 15 amino acids. V was shortened by 2 bases and J by 2 bases, with 12 bases between the two germline ends. CDR3 nucleotides: TGTGCCAGTAGTATAAGCCTAAAGGGGAACTATGGCTACACCTTC. Protein product: CASSISLKGNYGYTF.

The chain links TRBV10-3 to TRBJ2-6; D is undetermined. The V end was cut by 3 bases, the J end by 2 bases, with 5 bases between. CDR3 length equals 14 residues. The germline V gene has CDR1 ENHRY and CDR2 SYGVKD. The CDR3 region is CAISDGPGANVLTF. The CDR3 region has the DNA TGTGCCATCAGTGACGGGCCTGGGGCCAACGTCCTGACTTTC.

The rearrangement links TRBV23-1 to TRBJ2-7, with 9 positions matching TRBD1. TRBV23-1 is identified as an open reading frame with a role that is uncertain. J gave up 0 bases and V 4 bases, and 7 bases lay outside the gene matches. There are 16 residues in the CDR3. The CDR3 sequence: CASSPNGQGSSYEQYF. In DNA form, the CDR3 reads TGCGCCAGCAGTCCAAACGGACAGGGGTCCTCCTACGAGCAGTACTTC.

This chain links TRBV11-2 with TRBJ2-3; D is perhaps TRBD2 (5 bases). Between the trimmed V and J ends, which lost 6 bases and 3 bases, there was a span of 13 bases. CDR1 is SGHAT, CDR2 FQNNGV, per germline. The CDR3 spans 14 residues. CDR3: CASSPPGGTDTQYF. CDR3 bases: TGTGCCAGCAGTCCACCTGGAGGTACAGATACGCAGTATTTT.

This clone was seen a handful of times. The chain has TRBV18 and TRBJ2-2; D uncertain. V gave up 3 bases and J gave up 2 bases, with 4 bases separating them. Germline V CDR1 and CDR2: KGHSH, LQKENI. There are 13 residues in the CDR3. The CDR3 reads CASSPSNTGELFF. The CDR3 bases are TGTGCCAGCTCACCCAGTAACACCGGGGAGCTGTTTTTT.

V is TRBV12-2 and J is TRBJ2-1; the D segment call TRBD2 is taken from the table without a DNA check. TRBV12-2 is marked as a pseudogene. This CDR3 is built from 12 residues. CDR3 bases: TGTGCAAGTCGCTTAGAAGTACGAGCGCGGTTCTTC. This gives the protein CASRLEVRARFF.

This clone was seen once. The chain carries TRBV10-1 and TRBJ2-3; 8 bases line up with TRBD2. The CDR3 is made up of 15 amino acids. V lost 3 bases to trimming and J lost 2 bases; unmatched junction nucleotides: 4. Germline CDR1 is WNHNN and CDR2 is SYGVQD (reference sequence). The CDR3 spells CASSDASGFTDTQYF. CDR3 DNA: TGCGCCAGCAGTGATGCTAGCGGGTTCACAGATACGCAGTATTTT.

The chain combines TRBV7-6 with TRBJ1-3, with 10 nucleotides matching TRBD1. The CDR3 is 19 residues long. Germline lookup yields CDR1 SGHVS and CDR2 FNYEAQ. After removal of 5 bases from V and 0 bases from J, the junction contained 13 bases not matched to a gene. The CDR3 DNA reads TGTGCCAGCAGCACTGTCCCGGGACAGGGGCCCAGCTCTGGAAACACCATATATTTT. Translation: CASSTVPGQGPSSGNTIYF.

The chain has TRBV18 and TRBJ2-7, with a possible D match to TRBD1 (6 bases). The CDR3 runs 18 residues. V was trimmed by 0 bases and J by 0 bases, leaving 18 bases between them. Germline CDR1 is KGHSH and CDR2 is LQKENI. The CDR3 is CASSPPGASGARSYEQYF. CDR3 sequence (DNA): TGTGCCAGCTCACCACCGGGGGCCTCAGGGGCCCGCTCCTACGAGCAGTACTTC.

This clone was found a few times. The chain carries TRBV6-5 and TRBJ2-2, with 9 bases fitting TRBD2. Germline loops: CDR1 MNHEY, CDR2 SVGAGI. The CDR3 has 16 amino acids. Trimming at V came to 3 bases and at J to 7 bases, leaving 9 bases not matched to a gene. In DNA form, the CDR3 reads TGTGCCAGCAGTTATCTGGCGGGAGGGCCTGGCGGGGAGCTGTTTTTT. Translating it yields CASSYLAGGPGGELFF.

The CDR3 is CASSLLVNYGYTF. The DNA for the CDR3 is TGTGCCAGCAGCTTACTTGTCAACTATGGCTACACCTTC. The rearrangement uses TRBV7-9 and TRBJ1-2, with D unclear. The germline CDR1 and CDR2 sequences are SEHNR and FQNEAQ (reference sequence). This CDR3 is built from 13 residues. Trimming stripped 2 bases from V and 2 bases from J, with 6 bases between.

This rearrangement joins TRBV9 to TRBJ2-7, with 9 bases fitting TRBD1. V lost 1 base to trimming and J lost 2 bases; unmatched junction nucleotides: 7. Germline CDR1 and CDR2: SGDLS and YYNGEE. This CDR3 region has 16 residues. Here the CDR3 reads CASSVNIGQGTYEQYF. CDR3 bases: TGTGCCAGCAGCGTAAACATAGGACAGGGGACCTACGAGCAGTACTTC.

The sample holds a few counts of this clone. V usage is TRBV6-6 and J usage is TRBJ2-1; D unclear. This CDR3 contains 14 residues. Trimming left V 0 bases short and J 6 bases short, with 9 bases between. CDR1 is MNHNY and CDR2 is SVGAGI in the germline V gene (reference sequence). The CDR3 DNA follows: TGTGCCAGCAGTTACTCGACCGCGACCAATGAGCAGTTCTTC. It encodes CASSYSTATNEQFF.

J is TRBJ2-3 and V is TRBV2; D is perhaps TRBD1 (5 bases). CDR1 and CDR2 (germline): SNHLY, FYNNEI. The CDR3 covers 12 residues. V shed 0 bases and J shed 8 bases, with 6 bases lying between them. The DNA of the CDR3 is TGTGCCAGCAGTGAAGCGCAGGGTACGCAGTATTTT. It is translated as CASSEAQGTQYF.